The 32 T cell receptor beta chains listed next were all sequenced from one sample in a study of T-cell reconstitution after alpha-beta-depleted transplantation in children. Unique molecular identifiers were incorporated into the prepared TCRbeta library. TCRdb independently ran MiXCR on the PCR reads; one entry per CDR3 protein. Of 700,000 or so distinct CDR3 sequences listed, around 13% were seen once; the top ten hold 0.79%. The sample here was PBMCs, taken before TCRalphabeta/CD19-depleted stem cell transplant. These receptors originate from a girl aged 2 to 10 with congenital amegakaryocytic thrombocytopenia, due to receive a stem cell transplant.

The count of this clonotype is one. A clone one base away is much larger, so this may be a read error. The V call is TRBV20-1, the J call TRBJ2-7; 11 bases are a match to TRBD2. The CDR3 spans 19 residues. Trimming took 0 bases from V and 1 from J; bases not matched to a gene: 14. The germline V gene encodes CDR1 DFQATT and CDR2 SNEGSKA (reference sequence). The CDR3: CSAREISLRPSGRSYEQYF. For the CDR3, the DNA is TGCAGTGCTAGAGAGATCTCTTTGCGCCCTAGCGGGAGGTCCTACGAGCAGTACTTC.

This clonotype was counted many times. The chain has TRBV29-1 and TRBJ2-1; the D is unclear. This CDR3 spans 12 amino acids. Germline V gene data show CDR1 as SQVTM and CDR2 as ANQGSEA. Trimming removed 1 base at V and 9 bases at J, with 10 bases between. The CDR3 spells CSVEVAWGEQFF. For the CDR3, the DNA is TGCAGCGTTGAAGTTGCGTGGGGTGAGCAGTTCTTC.

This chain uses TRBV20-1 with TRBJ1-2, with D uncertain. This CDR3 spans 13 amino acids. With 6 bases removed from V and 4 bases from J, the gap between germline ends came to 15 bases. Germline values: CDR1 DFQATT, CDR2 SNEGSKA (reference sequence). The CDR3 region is CSANPSGVYGYTF. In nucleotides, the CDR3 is TGCAGTGCCAACCCTTCTGGGGTCTATGGCTACACCTTC.

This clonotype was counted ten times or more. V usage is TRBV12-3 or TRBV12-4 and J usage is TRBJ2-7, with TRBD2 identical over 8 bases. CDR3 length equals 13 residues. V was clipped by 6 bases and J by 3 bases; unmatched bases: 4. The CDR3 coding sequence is TGTGCCAGCAGAGCGGGAGAGCTCTACGAGCAGTACTTC. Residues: CASRAGELYEQYF.

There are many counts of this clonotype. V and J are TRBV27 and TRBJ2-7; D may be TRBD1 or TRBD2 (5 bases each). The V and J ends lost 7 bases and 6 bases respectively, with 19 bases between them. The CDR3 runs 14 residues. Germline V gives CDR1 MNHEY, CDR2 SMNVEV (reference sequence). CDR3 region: CASNLRDPNIEQYF. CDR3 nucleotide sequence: TGTGCCAGCAACTTAAGGGACCCAAACATCGAGCAGTACTTC.

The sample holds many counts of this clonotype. DNA of the CDR3: TGTGCCAGCAGTTACTTCGGACAGGACACAGATACGCAGTATTTT. Its translation: CASSYFGQDTDTQYF. The V gene is TRBV6-5, the J gene TRBJ2-3; 7 nucleotides match TRBD1. CDR3 length: 15 residues. After removal of 1 base from V and 2 bases from J, the junction contained 3 bases not matched to a gene. Germline lookup yields CDR1 MNHEY and CDR2 SVGAGI.

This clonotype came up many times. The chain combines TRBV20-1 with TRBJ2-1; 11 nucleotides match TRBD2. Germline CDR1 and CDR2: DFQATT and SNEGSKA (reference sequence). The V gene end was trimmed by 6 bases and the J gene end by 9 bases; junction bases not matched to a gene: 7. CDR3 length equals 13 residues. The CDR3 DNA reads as TGCAGTGCCGACGACACTAGCGGGAGTGAGCAGTTCTTC. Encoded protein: CSADDTSGSEQFF.

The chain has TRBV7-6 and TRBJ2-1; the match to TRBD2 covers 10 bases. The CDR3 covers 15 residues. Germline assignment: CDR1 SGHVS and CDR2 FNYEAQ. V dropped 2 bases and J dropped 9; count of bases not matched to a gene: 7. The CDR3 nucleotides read TGTGCCAGCAGCTTATATCCTAGCGGGAGTGGTGAGCAGTTCTTC. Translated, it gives CASSLYPSGSGEQFF.

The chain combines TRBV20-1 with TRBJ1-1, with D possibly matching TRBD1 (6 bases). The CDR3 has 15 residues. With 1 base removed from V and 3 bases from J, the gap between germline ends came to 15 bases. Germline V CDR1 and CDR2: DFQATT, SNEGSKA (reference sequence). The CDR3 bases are TGCAGTGCTAGAGCCATCGGGGGGCAGGACACTGAAGCTTTCTTT. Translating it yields CSARAIGGQDTEAFF.

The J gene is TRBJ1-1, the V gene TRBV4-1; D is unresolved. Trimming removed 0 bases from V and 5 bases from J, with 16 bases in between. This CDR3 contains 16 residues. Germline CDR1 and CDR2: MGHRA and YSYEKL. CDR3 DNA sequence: TGCGCCAGCAGCCAAGAATCCAGTGACTCAGGAACTGAAGCTTTCTTT. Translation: CASSQESSDSGTEAFF.

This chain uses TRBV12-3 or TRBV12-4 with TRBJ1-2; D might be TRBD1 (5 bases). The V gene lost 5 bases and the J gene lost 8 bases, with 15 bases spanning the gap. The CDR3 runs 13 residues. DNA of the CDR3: TGTGCCAGCAGTACCGGGACGTCGAACGGCTACACCTTC. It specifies CASSTGTSNGYTF.

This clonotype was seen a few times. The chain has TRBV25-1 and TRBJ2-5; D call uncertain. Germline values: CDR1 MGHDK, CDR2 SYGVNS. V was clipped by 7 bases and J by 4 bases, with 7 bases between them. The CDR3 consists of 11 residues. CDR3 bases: TGTGCCAGCAAGACGGTAGAGACCCAGTACTTC. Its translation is CASKTVETQYF. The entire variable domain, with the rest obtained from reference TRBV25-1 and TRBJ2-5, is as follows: EADIYQTPRYLVIGTGKKITLECSQTMGHDKMYWYQQDPGMELHLIHYSYGVNSTEKGDLSSESTVSRIRTEHFPLTLESARPSHTSQYLCASKTVETQYFGPGTRLLVL.

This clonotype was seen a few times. DNA of the CDR3: TGCAGTGCTAGGGGAACACGGGGAGCCTTCTACGAGCAGTACTTC. Protein: CSARGTRGAFYEQYF. The chain uses TRBV20-1 and TRBJ2-7; TRBD2 might be the D (5 bases). The CDR3 length is 15 residues. Germline assignment: CDR1 DFQATT and CDR2 SNEGSKA (reference sequence). V dropped 3 bases and J dropped 3 bases, with 18 bases sitting between them.

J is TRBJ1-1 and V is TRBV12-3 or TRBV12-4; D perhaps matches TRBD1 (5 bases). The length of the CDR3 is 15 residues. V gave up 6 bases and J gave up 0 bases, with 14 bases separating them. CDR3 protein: CASRPTGHVNTEAFF. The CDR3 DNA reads TGTGCCAGCAGGCCTACAGGACACGTGAACACTGAAGCTTTCTTT.

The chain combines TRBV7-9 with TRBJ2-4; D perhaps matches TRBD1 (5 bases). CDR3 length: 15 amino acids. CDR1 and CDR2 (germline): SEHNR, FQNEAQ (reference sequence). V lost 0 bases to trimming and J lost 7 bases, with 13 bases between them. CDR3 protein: CASSLASGMGNIQYF. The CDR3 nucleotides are TGTGCCAGCAGCTTAGCTTCAGGGATGGGGAACATTCAGTACTTC.

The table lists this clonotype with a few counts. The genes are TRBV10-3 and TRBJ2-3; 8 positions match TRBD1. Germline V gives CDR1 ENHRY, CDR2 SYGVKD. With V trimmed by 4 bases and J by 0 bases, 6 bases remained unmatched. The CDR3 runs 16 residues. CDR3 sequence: CAISGLDRVSTDTQYF. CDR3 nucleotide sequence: TGTGCCATCAGTGGATTGGACAGGGTTAGCACAGATACGCAGTATTTT.

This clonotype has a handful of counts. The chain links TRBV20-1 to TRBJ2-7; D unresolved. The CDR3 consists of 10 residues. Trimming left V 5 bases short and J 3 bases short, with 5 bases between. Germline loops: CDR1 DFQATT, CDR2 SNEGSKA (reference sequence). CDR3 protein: CSAPDYEQYF. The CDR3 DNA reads TGCAGTGCTCCTGACTACGAGCAGTACTTC.

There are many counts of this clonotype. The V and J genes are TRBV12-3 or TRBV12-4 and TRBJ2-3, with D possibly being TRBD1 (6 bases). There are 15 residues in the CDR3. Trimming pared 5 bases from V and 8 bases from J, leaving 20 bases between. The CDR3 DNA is TGTGCCAGCAGTCCTGACAGGACGAAAGGGCCTACGCAGTATTTT. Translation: CASSPDRTKGPTQYF.

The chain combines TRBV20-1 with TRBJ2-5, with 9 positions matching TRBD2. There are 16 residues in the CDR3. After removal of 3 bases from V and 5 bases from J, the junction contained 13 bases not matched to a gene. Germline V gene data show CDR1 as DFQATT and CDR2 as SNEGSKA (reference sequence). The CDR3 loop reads CSASPNLAGVWETQYF. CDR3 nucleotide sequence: TGCAGTGCTAGCCCAAACTTAGCGGGAGTTTGGGAGACCCAGTACTTC.

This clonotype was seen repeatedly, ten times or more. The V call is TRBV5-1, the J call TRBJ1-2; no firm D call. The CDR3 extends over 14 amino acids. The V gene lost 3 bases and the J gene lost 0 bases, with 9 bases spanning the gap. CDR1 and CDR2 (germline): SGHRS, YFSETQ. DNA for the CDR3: TGCGCCAGCAGCTCAGGTTCAGCTAACTATGGCTACACCTTC. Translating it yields CASSSGSANYGYTF.

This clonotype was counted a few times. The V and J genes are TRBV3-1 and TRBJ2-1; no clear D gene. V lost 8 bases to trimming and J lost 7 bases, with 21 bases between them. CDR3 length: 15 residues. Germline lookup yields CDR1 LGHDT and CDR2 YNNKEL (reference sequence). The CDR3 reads CASLAASAKANEQFF. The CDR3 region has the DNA TGTGCCAGCTTGGCCGCGTCAGCGAAAGCAAATGAGCAGTTCTTC.

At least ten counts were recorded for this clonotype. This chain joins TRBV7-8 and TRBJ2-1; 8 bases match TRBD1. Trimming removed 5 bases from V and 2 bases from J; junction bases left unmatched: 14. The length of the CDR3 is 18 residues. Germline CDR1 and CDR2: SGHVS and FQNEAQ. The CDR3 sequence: CASSTTPQGAGTYNEQFF. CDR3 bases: TGTGCCAGCAGCACCACACCGCAGGGGGCTGGGACCTACAATGAGCAGTTCTTC.

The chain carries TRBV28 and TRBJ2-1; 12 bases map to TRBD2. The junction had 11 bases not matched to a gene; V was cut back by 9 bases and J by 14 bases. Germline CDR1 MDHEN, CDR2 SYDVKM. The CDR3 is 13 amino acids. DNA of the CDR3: TGTGCCAGTGGACTAGCGGGAAGGGGCGGTGAGTTCTTC. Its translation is CASGLAGRGGEFF.

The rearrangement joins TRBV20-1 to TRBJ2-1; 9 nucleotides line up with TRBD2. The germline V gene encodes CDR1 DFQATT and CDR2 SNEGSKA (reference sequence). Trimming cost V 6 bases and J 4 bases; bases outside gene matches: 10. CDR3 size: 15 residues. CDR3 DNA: TGCAGTGCCCAGAATCGACTAGCGGCTTACAATGAGCAGTTCTTC. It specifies CSAQNRLAAYNEQFF.

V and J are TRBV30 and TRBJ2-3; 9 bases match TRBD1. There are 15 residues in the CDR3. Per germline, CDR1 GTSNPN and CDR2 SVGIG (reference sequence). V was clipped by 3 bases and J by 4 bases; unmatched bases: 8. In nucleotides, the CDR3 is TGTGCCTGGAGCCCGGGACAGGGAGGCGCAGATACGCAGTATTTT. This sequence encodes CAWSPGQGGADTQYF.

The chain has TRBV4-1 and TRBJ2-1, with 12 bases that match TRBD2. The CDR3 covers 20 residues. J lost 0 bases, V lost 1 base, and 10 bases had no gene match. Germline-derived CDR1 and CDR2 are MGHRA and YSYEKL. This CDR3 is CASSQGAGLAGPFSYNEQFF. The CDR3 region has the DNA TGCGCCAGCAGCCAAGGGGCGGGACTAGCGGGCCCCTTCTCCTACAATGAGCAGTTCTTC.

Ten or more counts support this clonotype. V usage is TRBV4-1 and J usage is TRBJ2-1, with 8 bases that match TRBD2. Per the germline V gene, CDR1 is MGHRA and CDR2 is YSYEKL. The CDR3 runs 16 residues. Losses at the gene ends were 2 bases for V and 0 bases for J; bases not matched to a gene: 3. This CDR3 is CASSQPTSGSYNEQFF. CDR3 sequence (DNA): TGCGCCAGCAGCCAACCAACTAGCGGCTCCTACAATGAGCAGTTCTTC.

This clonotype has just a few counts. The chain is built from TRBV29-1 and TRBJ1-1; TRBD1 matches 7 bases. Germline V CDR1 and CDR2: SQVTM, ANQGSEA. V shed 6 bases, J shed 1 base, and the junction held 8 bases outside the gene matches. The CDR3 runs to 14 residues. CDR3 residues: CSVWDSIPNTEAFF. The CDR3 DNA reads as TGCAGCGTCTGGGACAGCATCCCGAACACTGAAGCTTTCTTT.

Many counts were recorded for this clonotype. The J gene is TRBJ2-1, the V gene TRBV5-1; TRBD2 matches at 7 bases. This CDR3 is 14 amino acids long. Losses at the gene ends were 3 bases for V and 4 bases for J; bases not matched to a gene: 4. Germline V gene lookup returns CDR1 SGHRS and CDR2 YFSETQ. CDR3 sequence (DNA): TGCGCCAGCAGCTCGGGACTACGTTACAATGAGCAGTTCTTC. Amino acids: CASSSGLRYNEQFF.

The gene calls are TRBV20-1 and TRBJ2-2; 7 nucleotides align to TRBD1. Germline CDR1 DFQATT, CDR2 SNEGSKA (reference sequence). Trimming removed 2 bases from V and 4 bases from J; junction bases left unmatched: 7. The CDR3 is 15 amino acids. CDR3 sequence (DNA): TGCAGTGCTAGAAGGGACAGCCTGGGCACCGGGGAGCTGTTTTTT. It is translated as CSARRDSLGTGELFF.

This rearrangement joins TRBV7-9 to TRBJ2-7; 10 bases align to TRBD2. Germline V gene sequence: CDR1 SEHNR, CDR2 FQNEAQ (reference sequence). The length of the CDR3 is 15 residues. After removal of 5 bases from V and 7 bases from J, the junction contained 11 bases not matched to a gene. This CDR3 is CASSEPLAGVEEQYF. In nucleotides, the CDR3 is TGTGCCAGCAGCGAACCTCTAGCGGGAGTTGAAGAGCAGTACTTC.

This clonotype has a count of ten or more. This chain's CDR3 is CASGLQGESKNIQYF. The CDR3 nucleotides are TGTGCCAGCGGACTACAGGGCGAGTCCAAAAACATTCAGTACTTC. The chain joins TRBV5-5 to TRBJ2-4; D tentatively reads TRBD1 or TRBD2 (6 bases each). This CDR3 contains 15 residues. The V end lost 7 bases, the J end lost 2 bases, and 16 bases lay between the germline ends. Germline CDR1 and CDR2: SGHKS and YYEKEE (reference sequence).